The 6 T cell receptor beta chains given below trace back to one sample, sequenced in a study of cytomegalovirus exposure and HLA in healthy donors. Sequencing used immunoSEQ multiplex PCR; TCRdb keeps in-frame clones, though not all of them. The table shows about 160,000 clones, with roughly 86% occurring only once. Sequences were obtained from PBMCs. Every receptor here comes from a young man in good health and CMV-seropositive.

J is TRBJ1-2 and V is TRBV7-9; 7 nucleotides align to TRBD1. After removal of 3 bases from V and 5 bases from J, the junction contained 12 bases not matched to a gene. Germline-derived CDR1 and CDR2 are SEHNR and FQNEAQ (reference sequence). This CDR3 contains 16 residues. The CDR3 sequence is CASSFPQGGKKYGYTF. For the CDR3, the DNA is TGTGCCAGCAGCTTCCCCCAGGGGGGAAAAAAGTATGGCTACACCTTC.

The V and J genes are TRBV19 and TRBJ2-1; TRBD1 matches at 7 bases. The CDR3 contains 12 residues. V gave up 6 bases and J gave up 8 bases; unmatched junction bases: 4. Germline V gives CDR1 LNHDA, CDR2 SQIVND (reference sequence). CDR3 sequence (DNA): TGTGCCAGTAGAAACAGGGGTTATGAGCAGTTCTTC. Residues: CASRNRGYEQFF.

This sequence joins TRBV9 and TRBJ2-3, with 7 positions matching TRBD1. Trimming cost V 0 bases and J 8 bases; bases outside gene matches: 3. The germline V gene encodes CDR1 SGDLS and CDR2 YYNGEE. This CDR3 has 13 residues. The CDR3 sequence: CASSVGDRATQYF. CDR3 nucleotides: TGTGCCAGCAGCGTAGGCGACAGGGCTACGCAGTATTTT. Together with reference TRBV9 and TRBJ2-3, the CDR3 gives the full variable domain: DSGVTQTPKHLITATGQRVTLRCSPRSGDLSVYWYQQSLDQGLQFLIQYYNGEERAKGNILERFSAQQFPDLHSELNLSSLELGDSALYFCASSVGDRATQYFGPGTRLTVL.

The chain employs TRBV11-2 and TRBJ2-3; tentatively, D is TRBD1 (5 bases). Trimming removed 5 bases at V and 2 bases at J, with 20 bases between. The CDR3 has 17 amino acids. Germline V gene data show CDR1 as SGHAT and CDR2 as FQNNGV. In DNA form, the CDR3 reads TGTGCCAGCAGCGCTCCCTGGCAAGGGGTGCCCACAGATACGCAGTATTTT. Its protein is CASSAPWQGVPTDTQYF.

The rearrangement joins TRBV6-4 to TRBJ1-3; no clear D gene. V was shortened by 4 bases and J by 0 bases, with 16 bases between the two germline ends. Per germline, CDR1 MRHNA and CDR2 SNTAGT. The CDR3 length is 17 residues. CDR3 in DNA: TGTGCCAGCAGTGGGTACACAGTTTCCCTCTCTGGAAACACCATATATTTT. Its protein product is CASSGYTVSLSGNTIYF.

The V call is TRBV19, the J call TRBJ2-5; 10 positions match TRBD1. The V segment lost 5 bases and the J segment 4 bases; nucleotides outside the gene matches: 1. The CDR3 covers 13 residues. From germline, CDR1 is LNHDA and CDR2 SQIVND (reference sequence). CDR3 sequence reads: CASSWTGGETQYF. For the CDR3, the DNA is TGTGCCAGTAGTTGGACAGGGGGAGAGACCCAGTACTTC.